A selection of T cell receptor beta chains follows, all from one sample in a study of CXCR3-negative and CXCR3-positive naive CD8 T cells. TCRdb reprocessed the 5' RACE reads and keeps a single row for each CDR3 protein, giving no DNA. Here the sample table reports tens of thousands of distinct CDR3 sequences. Sequencing was performed on naive CXCR3- CD8+ T cells from blood. The source is a human donor in good health. Some clones in this sample may be carry-over from other donors' samples. CDR3s include the opening cysteine and the closing phenylalanine or tryptophan. Fields, in order: CDR3 length, V gene, clone size, J gene, CDR3 protein. Clone sizes are given selectively: once, few, many, or a class where the clone is expanded.

>17|TRBV5-1|-|TRBJ2-3
CASSLKTGTGSTDTQYF
>14|TRBV10-3|-|TRBJ1-1
CATRGGGKYTEAFF
>17|TRBV20-1|-|TRBJ1-5
CSARASTTGVSNQPQHF
>16|TRBV18|-|TRBJ2-1
CASSPLRQGLHNEQFF
>16|TRBV29-1|-|TRBJ2-7
CSVEDWRENRGYEQYF
>15|TRBV12-3/TRBV12-4|-|TRBJ1-2
CASSLRSGGDYGYTF
>16|TRBV6-5|-|TRBJ2-5
CASSPGVDGYQETQYF
>13|TRBV6-5|-|TRBJ2-7
CASRSGEVNEQYF
>15|TRBV5-1|-|TRBJ2-7
CASSLAYGYDYEQYF
>17|TRBV12-3/TRBV12-4|-|TRBJ2-6
CASSLQDRGSGANVLTF
>17|TRBV29-1|-|TRBJ2-3
CSVEPLGLAGSTDTQYF
>16|TRBV20-1|-|TRBJ2-3
CSAEIQKRGVTDTQYF
>13|TRBV29-1|-|TRBJ1-2
CSVDVEGYYGYTF
>17|TRBV29-1|-|TRBJ2-1
CSVERVGEETTYNEQFF
>15|TRBV7-8|-|TRBJ2-1
CASSEMIASYNEQFF
>13|TRBV29-1|-|TRBJ2-2
CSSLTANTGELFF
>14|TRBV7-8|-|TRBJ2-3
CASSSRVSTDTQYF
>13|TRBV6-6|-|TRBJ2-7
CASSLLLTREQYF
>16|TRBV28|-|TRBJ2-2
CASSSPRAGVPGELFF
>17|TRBV28|medium-sized|TRBJ2-7
CASHTNILTASSYEQYF
>15|TRBV4-3|-|TRBJ2-2
CASSQVSVDTGELFF
>14|TRBV5-1|-|TRBJ2-7
CASSLDTGPYEQYF
>15|TRBV2|-|TRBJ2-7
CASLGWEGQSYEQYF
>14|TRBV5-1|-|TRBJ2-7
CASSLISSSYEQYF
>12|TRBV28|-|TRBJ2-3
CASSEATDTQYF
>12|TRBV12-3/TRBV12-4|-|TRBJ2-7
CASSSNRNEQYF
>17|TRBV18|-|TRBJ2-7
CASSPPLGQGASYEQYF
>14|TRBV7-9|-|TRBJ2-7
CASSLAGGWYEQYF